This TCR beta chain was documented in a study of cytomegalovirus exposure and HLA in healthy donors. Points from the study as a whole: Prior analysis indicated that the majority of TCR beta V segments exhibited productivity approximately 87% or approximately 30% of the time. An ancestry cluster, one associated with Asian ancestry, reportedly showed fewer N-insertions than the approximately 670-donor mean in a later analysis. Later analysis showed TCR association rates varying by HLA locus, highest for DRB1 and lowest for HLA-C.

Concerning this clone itself: Its specificity is unknown.

This CDR3 has 17 residues. From germline, CDR1 is LGHNA and CDR2 YNFKEQ. V shed 0 bases and J 5 bases; nucleotides not matched to a gene: 10. PCR amplification relied on 60 Vbeta primers (plus 13 Jbeta primers). The method was immunoSEQ multiplex PCR; TCRdb's version includes in-frame clones alone and lacks a portion of them. This sample has some 140,000 clones; around three quarters occur once, and the top ten carry 6.5%. The sample was PBMCs. The rearrangement uses TRBV4-2 and TRBJ2-7; 10 bases match TRBD2. This TCR was sampled from a man in his forties or fifties in good health and CMV-seropositive. The CDR3 sequence: CASSQEGKREGHDEQYF. The CDR3 nucleotides read TGTGCCAGCAGCCAAGAGGGAAAGCGGGAGGGCCACGACGAGCAGTACTTC.